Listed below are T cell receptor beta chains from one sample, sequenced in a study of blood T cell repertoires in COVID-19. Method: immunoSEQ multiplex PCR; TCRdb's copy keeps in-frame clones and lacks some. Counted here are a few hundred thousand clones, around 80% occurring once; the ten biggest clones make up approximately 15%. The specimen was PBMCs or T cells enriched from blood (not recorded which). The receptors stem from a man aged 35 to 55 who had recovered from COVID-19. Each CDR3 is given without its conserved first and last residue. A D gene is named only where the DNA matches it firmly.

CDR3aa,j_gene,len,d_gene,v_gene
ASSTRQGHEQY,TRBJ2-7,11,TRBD1,TRBV7-9
ASSYLGGASAF,TRBJ1-1,11,-,TRBV28
ASKVRQGMNTEAF,TRBJ1-1,13,TRBD1,TRBV6-5
ASSLLAGLNEQF,TRBJ2-1,12,TRBD2,TRBV5-1
SASREYGYT,TRBJ1-2,9,-,TRBV20-1
ASSETSGGWGDTQY,TRBJ2-3,14,TRBD2,TRBV7-9
ASSQAGGRQPQH,TRBJ1-5,12,TRBD1,TRBV4-1
ASSPGQGDSPLH,TRBJ1-6,12,TRBD1,TRBV5-1
ASSLAGRTGALTYEKLF,TRBJ1-4,17,TRBD1,TRBV5-1
ASSLADRNEKLF,TRBJ1-4,12,-,TRBV28
ASSEVAGGTDTQY,TRBJ2-3,13,TRBD2,TRBV6-4
ASSQPVTSSGNTIY,TRBJ1-3,14,-,TRBV3-1/TRBV3-2
AIRQGGSSYEQY,TRBJ2-7,12,-,TRBV10-3
ASSLGRAGLTYNEQF,TRBJ2-1,15,-,TRBV7-9
ASSYDRGGYT,TRBJ1-2,10,TRBD1,TRBV5-6
ASAGDSGAKNIQY,TRBJ2-4,13,-,TRBV5-4
ASSFRGQGKGLRSPLH,TRBJ1-6,16,TRBD1,TRBV28
ASSVGGLASYNEQF,TRBJ2-1,14,TRBD2,TRBV9
ASSSSDRELGEKLF,TRBJ1-4,14,TRBD1,TRBV7-6
ASSTGDHDGYT,TRBJ1-2,11,-,TRBV19
ASSVDRGAYEQY,TRBJ2-7,12,TRBD1,TRBV7-2
ASSFRTGRSDTQY,TRBJ2-3,13,TRBD1,TRBV27
ASSPPGDPEELF,TRBJ2-2,12,-,TRBV7-3
ASGGGGNQPQH,TRBJ1-5,11,-,TRBV19
ASFPQDRNNSPLH,TRBJ1-6,13,-,TRBV28
ASSLRSSGGASTDTQY,TRBJ2-3,16,TRBD2,TRBV7-2
ASSLPPGQGVWGYGYT,TRBJ1-2,16,TRBD1,TRBV5-4
ASSLATTGPNYGYT,TRBJ1-2,14,-,TRBV7-2
ASSSPGQGDNEQF,TRBJ2-1,13,TRBD1,TRBV28
ASSPDSNYGYT,TRBJ1-2,11,-,TRBV18
ASSFRPEGETEAF,TRBJ1-1,13,-,TRBV5-1
ASSSQGGTEAF,TRBJ1-1,11,TRBD1,TRBV5-6
ASSLGRINEKLF,TRBJ1-4,12,-,TRBV5-6
ASSIHSDRGETQY,TRBJ2-5,13,TRBD1,TRBV9
ASSLGQGYNSPLH,TRBJ1-6,13,TRBD1,TRBV28
ASSRAGIAFPSRY,TRBJ2-7,13,-,TRBV28
ASTLTPGTRLSYEQY,TRBJ2-7,15,TRBD2,TRBV5-8
ASSFTGEAEAF,TRBJ1-1,11,TRBD1,TRBV7-9
ASSYARGPQH,TRBJ1-5,10,-,TRBV6-5
ASSQADSYNSPLH,TRBJ1-6,13,-,TRBV14
AIRQGTYSSYEQY,TRBJ2-7,13,-,TRBV10-3
ASSHRGVEAF,TRBJ1-1,10,TRBD1,TRBV19
ASSGIGQTYEQY,TRBJ2-7,12,-,TRBV5-6
ASSLAEQNEQY,TRBJ2-7,11,-,TRBV7-8
ASSQGQGGGYT,TRBJ1-2,11,TRBD1,TRBV4-2
ASSSLAESYNEQF,TRBJ2-1,13,TRBD2,TRBV5-1
ASRDYPYEQY,TRBJ2-7,10,TRBD2,TRBV27
ASSVGGQGFEAF,TRBJ1-1,12,-,TRBV9
ASSRGTSGRRSGELF,TRBJ2-2,15,TRBD2,TRBV3-1/TRBV3-2
ASSPGQGAWTEAF,TRBJ1-1,13,TRBD1,TRBV5-4
ASSRDRSFSEQY,TRBJ2-7,12,-,TRBV7-3
ASSSLRYEQY,TRBJ2-7,10,-,TRBV28
ATSRDSVDEQY,TRBJ2-7,11,-,TRBV15
ASHSGAYNTGELF,TRBJ2-2,13,-,TRBV18
AWSLSSYNSPLH,TRBJ1-6,12,-,TRBV30
ASRRQGLNEKLF,TRBJ1-4,12,TRBD1,TRBV27
ASSLEGFLGYGYT,TRBJ1-2,13,-,TRBV7-8
ASRVLAQGAGGYT,TRBJ1-2,13,TRBD1,TRBV6-5
ASSESPGAGAF,TRBJ1-1,11,-,TRBV2